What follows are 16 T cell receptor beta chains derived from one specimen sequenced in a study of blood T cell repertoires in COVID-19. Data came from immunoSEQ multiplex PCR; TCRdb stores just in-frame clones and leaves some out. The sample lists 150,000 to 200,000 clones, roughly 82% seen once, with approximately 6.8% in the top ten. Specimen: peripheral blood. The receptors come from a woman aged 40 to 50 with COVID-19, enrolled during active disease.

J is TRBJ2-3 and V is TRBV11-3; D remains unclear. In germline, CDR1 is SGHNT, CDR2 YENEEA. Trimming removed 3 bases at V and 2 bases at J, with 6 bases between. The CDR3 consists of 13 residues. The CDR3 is CASSFINTDTQYF. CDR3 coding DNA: TGTGCCAGCAGCTTCATCAACACAGATACGCAGTATTTT. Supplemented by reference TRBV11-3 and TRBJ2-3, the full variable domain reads EAGVVQSPRYKIIEKKQPVAFWCNPISGHNTLYWYLQNLGQGPELLIRYENEEAVDDSQLPKDRFSAERLKGVDSTLKIQPAELGDSAVYLCASSFINTDTQYFGPGTRLTVL.

For the CDR3, the DNA is TGTGCCAGCAGTATTGTGGCGGGAGGCCACAATGAGCAGTTCTTC. Protein: CASSIVAGGHNEQFF. The chain employs TRBV2 and TRBJ2-1; TRBD2 matches 8 bases. This CDR3 is 15 amino acids long. Per the germline V gene, CDR1 is SNHLY and CDR2 is FYNNEI. V dropped 5 bases and J dropped 5; count of bases not matched to a gene: 8.

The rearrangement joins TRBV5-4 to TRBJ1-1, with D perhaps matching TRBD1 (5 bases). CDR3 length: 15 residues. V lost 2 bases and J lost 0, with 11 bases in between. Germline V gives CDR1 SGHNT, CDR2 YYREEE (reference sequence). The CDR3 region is CASSLVTDMNTEAFF. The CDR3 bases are TGTGCCAGCAGCTTAGTGACAGACATGAACACTGAAGCTTTCTTT.

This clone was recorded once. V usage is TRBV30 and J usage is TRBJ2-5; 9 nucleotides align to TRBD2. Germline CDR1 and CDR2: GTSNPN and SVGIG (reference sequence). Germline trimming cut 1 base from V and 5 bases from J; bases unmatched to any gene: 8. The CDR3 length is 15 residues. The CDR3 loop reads CAWSDGLAGVETQYF. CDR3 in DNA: TGTGCCTGGAGTGACGGGTTAGCGGGAGTTGAGACCCAGTACTTC.

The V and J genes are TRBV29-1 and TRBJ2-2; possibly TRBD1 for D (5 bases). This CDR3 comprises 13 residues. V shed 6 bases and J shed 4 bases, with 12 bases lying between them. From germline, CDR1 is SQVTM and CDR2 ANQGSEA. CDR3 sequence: CSVKGVGTGELFF. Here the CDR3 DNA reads TGCAGCGTAAAAGGGGTAGGCACCGGGGAGCTGTTTTTT.

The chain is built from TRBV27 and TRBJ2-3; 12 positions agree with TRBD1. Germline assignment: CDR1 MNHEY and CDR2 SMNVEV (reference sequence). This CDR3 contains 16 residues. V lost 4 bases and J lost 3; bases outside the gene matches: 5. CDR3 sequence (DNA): TGTGCCAGCAGTTCCAGGGACAGGGGGCCGACAGATACGCAGTATTTT. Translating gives CASSSRDRGPTDTQYF.

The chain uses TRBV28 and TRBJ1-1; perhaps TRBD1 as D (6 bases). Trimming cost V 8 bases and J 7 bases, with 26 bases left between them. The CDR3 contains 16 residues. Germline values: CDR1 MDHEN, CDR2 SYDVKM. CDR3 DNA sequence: TGTGCCAGCCGAATTACATTGGACAAGGGGGAGAATGAAGCTTTCTTT. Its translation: CASRITLDKGENEAFF.

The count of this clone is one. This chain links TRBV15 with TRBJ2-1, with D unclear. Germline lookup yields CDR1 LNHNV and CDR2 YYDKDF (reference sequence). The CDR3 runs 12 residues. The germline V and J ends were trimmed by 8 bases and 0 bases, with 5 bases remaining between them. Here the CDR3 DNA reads TGTGCCACCGGCGGCTCCTACAATGAGCAGTTCTTC. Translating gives CATGGSYNEQFF.

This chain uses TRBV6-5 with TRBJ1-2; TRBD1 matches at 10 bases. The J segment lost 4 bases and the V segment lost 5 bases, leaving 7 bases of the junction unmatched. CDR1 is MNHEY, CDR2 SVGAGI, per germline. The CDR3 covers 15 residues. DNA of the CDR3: TGTGCCAGCAGTCGACTGGGACAGGGGACCTATGGCTACACCTTC. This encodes CASSRLGQGTYGYTF.

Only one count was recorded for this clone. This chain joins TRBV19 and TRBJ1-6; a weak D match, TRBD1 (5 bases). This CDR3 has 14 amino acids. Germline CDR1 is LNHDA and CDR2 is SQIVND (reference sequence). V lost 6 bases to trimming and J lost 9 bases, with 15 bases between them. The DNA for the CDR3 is TGTGCCAGTAGCTCCGACAGAGGCCGTTCACCCCTCCACTTT. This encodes CASSSDRGRSPLHF.

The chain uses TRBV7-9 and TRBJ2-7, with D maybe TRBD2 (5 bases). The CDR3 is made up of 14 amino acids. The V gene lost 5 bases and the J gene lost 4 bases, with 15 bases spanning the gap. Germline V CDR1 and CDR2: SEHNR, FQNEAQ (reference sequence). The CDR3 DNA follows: TGTGCCAGCAGCGCTTACGGAGGAAATTACGAGCAGTACGTC. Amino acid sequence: CASSAYGGNYEQYV.

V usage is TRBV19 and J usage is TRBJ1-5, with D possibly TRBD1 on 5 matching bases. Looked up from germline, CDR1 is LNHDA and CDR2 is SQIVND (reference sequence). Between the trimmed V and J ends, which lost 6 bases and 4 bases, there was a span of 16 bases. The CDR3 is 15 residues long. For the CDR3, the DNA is TGTGCCAGTAGACCGCAGGGATGGGGTAATCAGCCCCAGCATTTT. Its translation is CASRPQGWGNQPQHF.

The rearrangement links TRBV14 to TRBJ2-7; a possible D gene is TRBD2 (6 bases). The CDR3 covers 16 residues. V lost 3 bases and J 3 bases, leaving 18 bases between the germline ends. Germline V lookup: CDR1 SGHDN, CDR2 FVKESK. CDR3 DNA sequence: TGTGCCAGCAGCCACCTGGAGGGGCTCCCCCTCTACGAGCAGTACTTC. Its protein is CASSHLEGLPLYEQYF.

CDR3 in DNA: TGCGCCAGCAGTTCCGGGCGACTAGCGGGGGCGCGGACCCAGTACTTC. Translating gives CASSSGRLAGARTQYF. The V call is TRBV10-1, the J call TRBJ2-5; 12 bases match TRBD2. This CDR3 has 16 amino acids. V shed 5 bases and J 7 bases; nucleotides not matched to a gene: 11. Germline CDR1 is WNHNN and CDR2 is SYGVQD (reference sequence).

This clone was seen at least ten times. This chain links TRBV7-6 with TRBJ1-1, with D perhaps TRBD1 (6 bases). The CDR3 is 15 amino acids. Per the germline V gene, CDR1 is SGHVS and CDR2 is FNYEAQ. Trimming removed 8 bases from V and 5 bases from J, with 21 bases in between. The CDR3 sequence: CASLGGGPGATEAFF. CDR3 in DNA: TGTGCCAGCCTCGGGGGGGGCCCAGGGGCTACTGAAGCTTTCTTT.

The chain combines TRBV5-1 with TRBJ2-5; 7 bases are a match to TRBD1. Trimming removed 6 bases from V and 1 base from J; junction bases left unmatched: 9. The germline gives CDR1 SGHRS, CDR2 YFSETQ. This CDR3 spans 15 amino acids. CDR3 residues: CASKEGAASQETQYF. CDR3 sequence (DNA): TGCGCCAGCAAAGAGGGGGCGGCCTCCCAAGAGACCCAGTACTTC.